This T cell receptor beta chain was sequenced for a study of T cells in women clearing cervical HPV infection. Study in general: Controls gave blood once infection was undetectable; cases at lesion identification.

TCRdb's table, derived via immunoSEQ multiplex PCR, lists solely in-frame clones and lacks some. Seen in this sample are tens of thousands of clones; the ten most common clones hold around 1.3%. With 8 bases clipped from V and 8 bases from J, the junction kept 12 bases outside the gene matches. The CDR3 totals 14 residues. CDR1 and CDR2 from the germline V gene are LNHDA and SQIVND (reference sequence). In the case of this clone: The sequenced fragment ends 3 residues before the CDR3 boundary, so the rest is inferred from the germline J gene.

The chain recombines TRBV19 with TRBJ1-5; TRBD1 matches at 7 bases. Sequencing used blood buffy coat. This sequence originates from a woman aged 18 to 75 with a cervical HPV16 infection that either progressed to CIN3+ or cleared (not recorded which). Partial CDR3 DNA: TGTGCCAGTCGGACAGGAGATATCATAAAGCCC. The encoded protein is CASRTGDIIKP. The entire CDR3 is CASRTGDIIKPQHF.